A single sample is the source of the 4 T cell receptor beta chains below, sequenced in a study of immune characterization of retroperitoneal liposarcoma. TCRdb re-derived calls from the PCR reads in MiXCR, one entry per CDR3 protein. This table has approximately 10,000 distinct CDR3 sequences, 28% appearing once. The sample taken for sequencing was tumor tissue. The source is a male donor with retroperitoneal liposarcoma.

In its sample, this clonotype was seen many times. This sequence joins TRBV6-1 and TRBJ2-1; TRBD1 aligns across 10 bases. TRBJ2-7 matches the DNA end more closely, so the J call is doubtful. This CDR3 has 15 amino acids. CDR1 is MNHNS, CDR2 SASEGT, per germline. The CDR3 spells CASSLVDRGQNEQYF. CDR3 nucleotides: TGTGCCAGCAGTCTAGTCGACAGGGGGCAGAACGAGCAGTACTTC.

V usage is TRBV12-3 or TRBV12-4 and J usage is TRBJ2-1, with D possibly TRBD2 on 5 matching bases. Trimming took off 2 bases at V and 3 bases at J, with 14 bases between the two ends. The CDR3 sequence is 16 residues long. The CDR3 DNA reads TGTGCCAGCAGTTTAAATGCGGCGGGCCGCTACAATGAGCAGTTCTTC. Protein: CASSLNAAGRYNEQFF.

This clonotype was counted only a few times. This sequence joins TRBV7-2 and TRBJ2-7, with 7 bases matching TRBD2. Germline loops: CDR1 SGHTA, CDR2 FQGNSA. Unmatched junction bases numbered 7, after V lost 5 bases and J lost 3 bases. CDR3 length: 14 amino acids. As DNA, the CDR3 is TGTGCCAGCAGCATCGGGGGGAGCCTCTACGAGCAGTACTTC. The encoded protein is CASSIGGSLYEQYF.

This clonotype appeared a few times. The V call is TRBV10-3, the J call TRBJ2-1; D is ambiguous. The J call may be faulty, since TRBJ2-7 better matches the DNA end. CDR1 and CDR2 from the germline V gene are ENHRY and SYGVKD. This CDR3 is 11 amino acids long. The CDR3 here is CAIRDDDEQYF. In DNA form, the CDR3 reads TGTGCCATCAGGGACGACGACGAGCAGTACTTC.